These 4 T cell receptor beta chains originate from one sample sequenced in a study of T cells in Graves' hyperthyroidism and ophthalmopathy. The investigators amplified TCR beta CDR3 regions from RNA transcripts. The HTBI set primed first-round TCR CDR3 RT-PCR. TCRdb used MiXCR to reprocess the multiplex PCR reads, holding one entry per CDR3 protein. Of roughly 240,000 distinct CDR3 sequences listed, about 15% are singletons. The sample comprised blood. Receptors were obtained from a young woman with Graves' ophthalmopathy.

The chain couples TRBV28 to TRBJ2-7; the match to TRBD2 covers 10 bases. Trimming cost V 7 bases and J 3 bases; bases outside gene matches: 18. In germline, CDR1 is MDHEN, CDR2 SYDVKM. The CDR3 runs to 18 residues. CDR3 sequence: CASNPTVRTSGDLYEQYF. Here the CDR3 DNA reads TGTGCCAGCAACCCAACGGTGAGGACTAGCGGCGATCTCTACGAGCAGTACTTC.

The V gene is TRBV7-3, the J gene TRBJ1-3, with D possibly TRBD1 on 6 matching bases. This CDR3 has 15 residues. V gave up 5 bases and J gave up 3 bases, with 14 bases separating them. CDR1 is SGHTA and CDR2 is FQGTGA in the germline V gene. CDR3 amino acids: CASSAYRDYGNTIYF. The CDR3 DNA reads as TGTGCCAGCAGCGCTTACAGGGATTATGGAAACACCATATATTTT.

This clonotype was seen at least ten times. V gene TRBV28 combines with J gene TRBJ2-2, with D uncertain. Trimming cost V 6 bases and J 4 bases, with 15 bases left between them. Germline loops: CDR1 MDHEN, CDR2 SYDVKM. This CDR3 has 15 amino acids. The CDR3 region has the DNA TGTGCCAGCAGCCAAATAGGGCGGCGCACCGGGGAGCTGTTTTTT. Translation gives CASSQIGRRTGELFF.

The table lists this clonotype with many counts. The chain is built from TRBV30 and TRBJ2-3, with D possibly TRBD1 on 6 matching bases. The V gene's germline CDR1 is GTSNPN and CDR2 SVGIG (reference sequence). Trimming removed 2 bases at V and 0 bases at J, with 15 bases between. The CDR3 contains 16 residues. CDR3 region: CAWSLPGQTSTDTQYF. CDR3 DNA: TGTGCCTGGAGTCTACCAGGACAGACTAGCACAGATACGCAGTATTTT.